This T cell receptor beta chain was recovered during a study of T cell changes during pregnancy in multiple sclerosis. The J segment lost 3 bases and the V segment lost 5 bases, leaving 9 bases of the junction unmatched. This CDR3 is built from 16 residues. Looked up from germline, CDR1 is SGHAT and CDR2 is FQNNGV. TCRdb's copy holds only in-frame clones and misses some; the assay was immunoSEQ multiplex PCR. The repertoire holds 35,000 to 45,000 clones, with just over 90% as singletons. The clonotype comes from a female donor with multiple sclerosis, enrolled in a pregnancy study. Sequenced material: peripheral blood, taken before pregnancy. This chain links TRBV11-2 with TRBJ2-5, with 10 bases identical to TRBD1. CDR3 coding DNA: TGTGCCAGCAGCCCACTGACAGGGGGCGGAGAAGAGACCCAGTACTTC. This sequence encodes CASSPLTGGGEETQYF.